The clone carrying this TCR beta chain has just one count. This sample stems from a study of blood T cell repertoires in COVID-19. Repertoires were generated with immunoSEQ multiplex PCR, while TCRdb's copy carries only in-frame clones and drops some. The sample carries over 250,000 clones, around nine tenths recorded once. From germline, CDR1 is SGHAT and CDR2 FQNNGV. J lost 1 base, V lost 4 bases, and 11 bases had no gene match. This CDR3 has 18 residues. The receptor was isolated from a middle-aged man who had recovered from COVID-19. This chain links TRBV11-2 with TRBJ2-3; 10 bases align to TRBD2. The sequenced sample was peripheral blood. For the CDR3, the DNA is TGTGCCAGCAGCTGGGTTCAGCGGGGGGGCGCTCGCACAGATACGCAGTATTTT. Translating it yields CASSWVQRGGARTDTQYF.